This is a list of T cell receptor beta chains from one sample in a study of OX40 agonist ivuxolimab in advanced cancers. TCRdb keeps only in-frame clones here, not all; method: immunoSEQ multiplex PCR. This table has 45,000 to 50,000 clones, around 89% appearing once. Sequencing used CD4+ or CD8+ T cells sorted from blood, obtained in a trial of the OX40 agonist ivuxolimab. The source is an adult with an advanced solid tumor such as melanoma, head and neck, liver or kidney cancer. Both conserved end residues are trimmed from each CDR3. D genes are given only for firm matches.

D gene: -
CDR3 length: 13
V gene: TRBV7-2
J gene: TRBJ2-7
CDR3 protein: ASSPSRQGLFEQY

D gene: TRBD2
CDR3 length: 17
V gene: TRBV14
J gene: TRBJ2-7
CDR3 protein: ASSHHETSGRARSYEQY

D gene: TRBD2
CDR3 length: 12
V gene: TRBV9
J gene: TRBJ2-7
CDR3 protein: ASSFSGLDYEQY

D gene: -
CDR3 length: 12
V gene: TRBV28
J gene: TRBJ2-7
CDR3 protein: ASSFLGINYEQY

D gene: -
CDR3 length: 11
V gene: TRBV19
J gene: TRBJ2-5
CDR3 protein: ASSIAAEETQY

D gene: -
CDR3 length: 10
V gene: TRBV27
J gene: TRBJ1-1
CDR3 protein: ASSNAIREAF

D gene: -
CDR3 length: 13
V gene: TRBV29-1
J gene: TRBJ2-2
CDR3 protein: SVEDLGRDAGELF

D gene: -
CDR3 length: 12
V gene: TRBV4-1
J gene: TRBJ1-1
CDR3 protein: ASSQGWGNTEAF

D gene: -
CDR3 length: 12
V gene: TRBV5-6
J gene: TRBJ2-1
CDR3 protein: ASSPGGGFHEQF

D gene: TRBD2
CDR3 length: 13
V gene: TRBV19
J gene: TRBJ2-1
CDR3 protein: ASSTWRRGDNEQF

D gene: TRBD1
CDR3 length: 12
V gene: TRBV27
J gene: TRBJ2-7
CDR3 protein: ASSFWQGAYEQY

D gene: -
CDR3 length: 12
V gene: TRBV30
J gene: TRBJ1-1
CDR3 protein: AWSVLGRDTEAF